Sequencing of this TCR beta chain was carried out in a study of CD8 T cells in ankylosing spondylitis. Regarding the study as a whole: Apparently characteristic of ankylosing spondylitis blood was a TCR beta motif (about 8 highly homologous variants). In synovial fluid and blood from reactive arthritis, some motif variants were previously reported.

Quantitative 5'-RACE with molecular barcodes produced the TCR beta libraries. MiXCR, applied by TCRdb to the 5' RACE reads, yields one record per CDR3 protein. The sample shows roughly 370,000 distinct CDR3 sequences, approximately 20% of them seen only once. The CDR3 is 14 residues long. Germline CDR1 is SGHVS and CDR2 is FQNEAQ. V was trimmed by 3 bases and J by 0 bases, leaving 6 bases between them. Concerning this clonotype: What it recognizes is unknown.

This TCR came from a male donor with ankylosing spondylitis. The chain couples TRBV7-8 to TRBJ1-3; D ambiguous. The sequencing input was blood, either unsorted or a sorted T cell fraction (not recorded which). The CDR3 nucleotides read TGTGCCAGCAGCTTCCAGATCTCTGGAAACACCATATATTTT. Translated, it gives CASSFQISGNTIYF.